These T cell receptor beta chains were read from a single sample in a study of tumor-infiltrating lymphocytes in primary liver carcinoma. Each CDR3 protein is one row after TCRdb ran MiXCR on the multiplex PCR reads. This sample yields around 330,000 distinct CDR3 sequences, of which 60% to 80% are seen a single time; approximately 9% belongs to the top ten. The sequenced sample consisted of peripheral blood. Receptors were obtained from a man aged 40-50 years with primary liver carcinoma and hepatitis B virus infection. The CDR3 runs from the conserved cysteine through the conserved F or W. Fields, in order: V gene, clone size, J gene, D gene, CDR3 protein, CDR3 DNA. A D gene is named only where the DNA matches it firmly. Size values are once, few and many counts, or a class for expanded clones, and some rows have none.

>TRBV7-9|.|TRBJ1-4|.
CASSLHREKLFF
TGTGCCAGCAGCTTACACCGGGAAAAACTGTTTTTT
>TRBV28|.|TRBJ2-7|.
CASSTPGRFDYEQYF
TGTGCCAGCAGCACACCAGGAAGGTTCGACTACGAGCAGTACTTC
>TRBV7-8|.|TRBJ2-5|.
CASSLIAVQETQYF
TGTGCCAGCAGCTTAATCGCGGTCCAAGAGACCCAGTACTTC
>TRBV30|.|TRBJ1-5|.
CAWSVGKDQPQHF
TGTGCCTGGAGTGTAGGGAAGGATCAGCCCCAGCATTTT
>TRBV28|few|TRBJ2-1|.
CASSQPDREANEQFF
TGTGCCAGCAGTCAACCCGACAGGGAGGCGAATGAGCAGTTCTTC
>TRBV11-2|many|TRBJ2-6|.
CASRSDSSGANVLTF
TGTGCCAGCAGGTCAGACAGCTCTGGGGCCAACGTCCTGACTTTC
>TRBV5-1|.|TRBJ2-7|.
CASSFDGSIYEQCF
TGCGCCAGCAGCTTCGACGGGAGTATCTACGAGCAGTGCTTC
>TRBV12-3/TRBV12-4|.|TRBJ2-7|.
CASSTTDYSYEQYF
TGTGCCAGCAGCACGACAGATTACTCCTACGAGCAGTACTTC
>TRBV12-3/TRBV12-4|.|TRBJ1-6|.
CASSLRVNSPLHF
TGTGCCAGCAGTTTAAGAGTGAATTCACCCCTCCACTTT
>TRBV6-5|many|TRBJ1-5|TRBD1
CASSLQGVRGQPQHF
TGTGCCAGCAGTTTACAGGGGGTAAGGGGTCAGCCCCAGCATTTT
>TRBV5-1|few|TRBJ1-5|.
CACSTTVGGQPQHF
TGCGCCTGCAGCACGACCGTAGGGGGTCAGCCCCAGCATTTT
>TRBV5-4|.|TRBJ1-4|TRBD1
CASSGQGPNEQLFF
TGTGCCAGCAGCGGACAGGGCCCTAATGAACAACTGTTTTTT
>TRBV5-4|.|TRBJ2-7|.
CASSESGALSYEQYF
TGTGCCAGCAGCGAGTCGGGAGCGCTCTCCTACGAGCAGTACTTC
>TRBV19|.|TRBJ1-2|.
CASSIADRDYGYTF
TGTGCCAGTAGTATCGCCGACAGAGACTATGGCTACACCTTC
>TRBV11-2|.|TRBJ2-1|TRBD2
CASSLVGAGGLHEQSF
TGTGCCAGCAGCTTAGTAGGGGCGGGAGGCCTACATGAGCAGTCCTTC